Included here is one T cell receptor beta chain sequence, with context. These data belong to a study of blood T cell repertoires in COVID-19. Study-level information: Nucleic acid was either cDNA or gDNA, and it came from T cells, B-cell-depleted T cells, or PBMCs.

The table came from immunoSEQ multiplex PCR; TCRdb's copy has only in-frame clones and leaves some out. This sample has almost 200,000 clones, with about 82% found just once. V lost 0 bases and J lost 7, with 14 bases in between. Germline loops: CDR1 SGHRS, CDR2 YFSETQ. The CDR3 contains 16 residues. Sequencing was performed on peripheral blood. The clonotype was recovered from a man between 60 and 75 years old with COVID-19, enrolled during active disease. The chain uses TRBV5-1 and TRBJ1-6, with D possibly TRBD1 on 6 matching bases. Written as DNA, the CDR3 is TGCGCCAGCAGCTTGGCCTCCGTGCAGGGGAATTCACCCCTCCACTTT. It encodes CASSLASVQGNSPLHF.